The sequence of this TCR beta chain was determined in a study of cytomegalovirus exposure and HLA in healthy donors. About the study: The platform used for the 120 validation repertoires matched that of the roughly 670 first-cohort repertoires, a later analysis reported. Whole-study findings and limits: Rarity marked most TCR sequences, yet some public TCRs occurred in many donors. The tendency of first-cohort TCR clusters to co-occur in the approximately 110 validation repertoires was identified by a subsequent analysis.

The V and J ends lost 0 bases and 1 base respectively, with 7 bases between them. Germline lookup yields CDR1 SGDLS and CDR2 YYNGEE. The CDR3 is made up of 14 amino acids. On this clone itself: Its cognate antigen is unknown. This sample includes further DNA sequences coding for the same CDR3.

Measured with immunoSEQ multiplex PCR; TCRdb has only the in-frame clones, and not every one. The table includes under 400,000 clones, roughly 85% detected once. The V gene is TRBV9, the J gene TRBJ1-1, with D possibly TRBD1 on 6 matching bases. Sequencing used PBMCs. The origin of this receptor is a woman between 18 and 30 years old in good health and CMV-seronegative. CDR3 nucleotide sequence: TGTGCCAGCAGCGTAGACAGGGCGAACACTGAAGCTTTCTTT. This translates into CASSVDRANTEAFF.